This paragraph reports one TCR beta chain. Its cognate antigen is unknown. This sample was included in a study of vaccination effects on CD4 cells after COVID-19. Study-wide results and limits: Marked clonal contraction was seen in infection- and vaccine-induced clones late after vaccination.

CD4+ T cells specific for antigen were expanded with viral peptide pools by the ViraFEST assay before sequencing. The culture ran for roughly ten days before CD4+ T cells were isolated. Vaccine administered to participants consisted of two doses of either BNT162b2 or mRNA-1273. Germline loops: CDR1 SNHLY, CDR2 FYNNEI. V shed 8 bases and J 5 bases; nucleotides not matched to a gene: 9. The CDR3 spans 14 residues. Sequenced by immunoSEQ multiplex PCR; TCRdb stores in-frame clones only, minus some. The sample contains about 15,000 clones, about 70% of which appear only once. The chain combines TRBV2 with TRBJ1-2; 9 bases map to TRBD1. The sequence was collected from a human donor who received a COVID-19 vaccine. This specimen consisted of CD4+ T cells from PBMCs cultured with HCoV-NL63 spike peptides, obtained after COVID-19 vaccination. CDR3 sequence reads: CASSQGAGGYGYTF. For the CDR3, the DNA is TGTGCCAGCTCACAGGGGGCGGGGGGATATGGCTACACCTTC. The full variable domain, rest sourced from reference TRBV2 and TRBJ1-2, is EPEVTQTPSHQVTQMGQEVILRCVPISNHLYFYWYRQILGQKVEFLVSFYNNEISEKSEIFDDQFSVERPDGSNFTLKIRSTKLEDSAMYFCASSQGAGGYGYTFGSGTRLTVV.